The 2 T cell receptor beta chains below were found in one sample sequenced in a study of blood T cell repertoires in COVID-19. Measured with immunoSEQ multiplex PCR; TCRdb has only the in-frame clones, and not every one. The sample holds 200,000 to 250,000 clones, approximately 83% seen once. The sequenced sample was peripheral blood. The receptors originated from a man older than 75 with acute or convalescent COVID-19.

A remark on this clone: Mismatch with germline at one junction end may stem from a read error. This chain connects TRBV4-1 to TRBJ2-1; the D gene is possibly TRBD1 (6 bases). Germline V gene data show CDR1 as MGHRA and CDR2 as YSYEKL. CDR3 size: 16 residues. The CDR3 sequence: CASRQDPQGTYNEQFF. The CDR3 DNA reads TGCGCCAGCAGACAAGACCCGCAGGGGACCTACAATGAGCAGTTCTTC.

The V call is TRBV19, the J call TRBJ1-1, with 8 positions matching TRBD1. The CDR3 is 15 amino acids. In germline, CDR1 is LNHDA, CDR2 SQIVND (reference sequence). Trimming took 7 bases from V and 1 from J; bases not matched to a gene: 8. The CDR3 nucleotides are TGTGCCAGTACCGTCAGGGGGCGCGAGAACACTGAAGCTTTCTTT. It is translated as CASTVRGRENTEAFF. Variable domain in full (rest from reference TRBV19 and TRBJ1-1): DGGITQSPKYLFRKEGQNVTLSCEQNLNHDAMYWYRQDPGQGLRLIYYSQIVNDFQKGDIAEGYSVSREKKESFPLTVTSAQKNPTAFYLCASTVRGRENTEAFFGQGTRLTVV.